This note documents a single T cell receptor (beta chain) sequence. The sample originates from a study of technical replicates of blood from a handful of donors. The germline CDR1 and CDR2 sequences are SEHNR and FQNEAQ (reference sequence). The CDR3 consists of 15 residues. The trim removed 7 bases at V and 0 bases at J, leaving 4 bases unmatched. The assay was immunoSEQ multiplex PCR, and TCRdb's table has in-frame clones only and misses some. The profile shows some 87,000 clones, about nine tenths of them singletons. The rearrangement links TRBV7-9 to TRBJ2-1; TRBD1 matches at 9 bases. The clonotype was recovered from a human donor in good health. The sequenced sample consisted of T cells isolated from PBMCs. CDR3 DNA sequence: TGTGCCAGCACCGACAGGGGGAGCTCCTACAATGAGCAGTTCTTC. Protein sequence: CASTDRGSSYNEQFF.